These T cell receptor beta chains were read from a single sample in a study of blood T cell repertoires in COVID-19. Clones were read by immunoSEQ multiplex PCR, and TCRdb kept only the in-frame ones, dropping some. The sample records 70,000 or so clones, roughly nine tenths being singletons. Material for sequencing was peripheral blood. These receptors were collected from a woman aged 18-29 years with acute or convalescent COVID-19. The CDR3 runs from the conserved cysteine through the conserved F or W. The D gene is left open where the match is weak. The size field is filled for only some rows; it gives once, few, many or a size class.

j_call: TRBJ1-1
cdr3_length: 15
clone_size: few
d_call: -
v_call: TRBV6-5
cdr3_nt: TGTGCCAGCAGCCGTTTCGGGTTAATGAACACTGAAGCTTTCTTT
cdr3_aa: CASSRFGLMNTEAFF

j_call: TRBJ2-5
cdr3_length: 16
clone_size: -
d_call: TRBD1
v_call: TRBV28
cdr3_nt: TGTGCCAGCAGTTCCCCGGGGGACAGGGGGGAAGAGACCCAGTACTTC
cdr3_aa: CASSSPGDRGEETQYF

j_call: TRBJ2-7
cdr3_length: 14
clone_size: -
d_call: TRBD1
v_call: TRBV11-2
cdr3_nt: TGTGCCAGCAGCACCGGGACAGGGGGCAACGAGCAGTACTTC
cdr3_aa: CASSTGTGGNEQYF

j_call: TRBJ1-2
cdr3_length: 14
clone_size: -
d_call: TRBD1
v_call: TRBV30
cdr3_nt: TGTGCCTGTTCGCAGGGGGCGCAGGTTTATGGCTACACCTTC
cdr3_aa: CACSQGAQVYGYTF

j_call: TRBJ1-2
cdr3_length: 13
clone_size: -
d_call: -
v_call: TRBV12-3/TRBV12-4
cdr3_nt: TGTGCCAGCAGTTTTGGGGGGGCGCATGGCTACACCTTC
cdr3_aa: CASSFGGAHGYTF

j_call: TRBJ1-2
cdr3_length: 15
clone_size: -
d_call: -
v_call: TRBV28
cdr3_nt: TGTGCCAGCAGTTCCGGGGGTCCTTCCTACTATGGCTACACCTTC
cdr3_aa: CASSSGGPSYYGYTF

j_call: TRBJ2-1
cdr3_length: 18
clone_size: -
d_call: TRBD2
v_call: TRBV10-3
cdr3_nt: TGTGCCATCAGTGAGTCGGGGACTAGGGATAGCTCCTACAATGAGCAGTTCTTC
cdr3_aa: CAISESGTRDSSYNEQFF

j_call: TRBJ2-7
cdr3_length: 15
clone_size: -
d_call: -
v_call: TRBV10-3
cdr3_nt: TGTGCCATCAGTCAATCCGGGACAAGAACCTACGAGCAGTACTTC
cdr3_aa: CAISQSGTRTYEQYF

j_call: TRBJ2-5
cdr3_length: 17
clone_size: -
d_call: TRBD2
v_call: TRBV29-1
cdr3_nt: TGCAGCGTTGATTCCCTAACTAGCGGGAGTATGTTAGAGACCCAGTACTTC
cdr3_aa: CSVDSLTSGSMLETQYF

j_call: TRBJ2-3
cdr3_length: 14
clone_size: -
d_call: -
v_call: TRBV18
cdr3_nt: TGTGCCAGCTCACCGGAGCCAGGGCCCGATACGCAGTATTTT
cdr3_aa: CASSPEPGPDTQYF

j_call: TRBJ1-6
cdr3_length: 12
clone_size: -
d_call: -
v_call: TRBV27
cdr3_nt: TGTGCCAGCAGTTCCTCTAAGGGAGCCCTCCACTTT
cdr3_aa: CASSSSKGALHF

j_call: TRBJ1-1
cdr3_length: 18
clone_size: -
d_call: TRBD1
v_call: TRBV18
cdr3_nt: TGTGCCAGCTCACAGCGAACAGGGGGCGGTTTAACTTCTTCTGAAGCTTTCTTT
cdr3_aa: CASSQRTGGGLTSSEAFF

j_call: TRBJ1-2
cdr3_length: 15
clone_size: -
d_call: -
v_call: TRBV6-5
cdr3_nt: TGTGCCAGCATCCAGACAGGAGTTAAGCTTTCTGGCTACACCTTC
cdr3_aa: CASIQTGVKLSGYTF

j_call: TRBJ1-2
cdr3_length: 13
clone_size: -
d_call: -
v_call: TRBV29-1
cdr3_nt: TGCAGCGTTGCGCGGTCCGGGGACTATGGCTACACCTTC
cdr3_aa: CSVARSGDYGYTF

j_call: TRBJ2-7
cdr3_length: 21
clone_size: -
d_call: TRBD1
v_call: TRBV9
cdr3_nt: TGTGCCAGCAGCGTAGTCCGGATCGGGACAGGGAATTTGTTACGTACGGGGGAGCAGTACTTC
cdr3_aa: CASSVVRIGTGNLLRTGEQYF